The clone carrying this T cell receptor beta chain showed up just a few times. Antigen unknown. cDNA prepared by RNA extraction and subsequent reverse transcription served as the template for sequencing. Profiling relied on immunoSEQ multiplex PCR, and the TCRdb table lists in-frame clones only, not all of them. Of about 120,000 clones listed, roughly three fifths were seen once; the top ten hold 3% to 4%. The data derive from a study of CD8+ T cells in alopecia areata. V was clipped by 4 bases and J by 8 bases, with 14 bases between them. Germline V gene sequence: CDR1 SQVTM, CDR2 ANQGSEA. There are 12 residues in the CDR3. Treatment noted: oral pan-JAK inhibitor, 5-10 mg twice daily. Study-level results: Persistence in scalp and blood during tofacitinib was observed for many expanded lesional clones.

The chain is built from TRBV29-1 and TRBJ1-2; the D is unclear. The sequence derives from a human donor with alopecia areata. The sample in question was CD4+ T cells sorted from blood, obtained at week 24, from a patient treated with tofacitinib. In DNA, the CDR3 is TGCAGCGTTGCAGATTACCTGCGGGGCTACACCTTC. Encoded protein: CSVADYLRGYTF. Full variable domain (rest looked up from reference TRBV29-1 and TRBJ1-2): SAVISQKPSRDICQRGTSLTIQCQVDSQVTMMFWYRQQPGQSLTLIATANQGSEATYESGFVIDKFPISRPNLTFSTLTVSNMSPEDSSIYLCSVADYLRGYTFGSGTRLTVV.